The sequence of this T cell receptor beta chain was determined in a study of a mutant IDH1 vaccine in newly diagnosed glioma. Study summary: Males made up roughly 62% and females roughly 40% of treated patients, whose mean age was approximately 43 years. Beforehand, treatment had been radiotherapy, temozolomide, or both; the majority received both.

General observations from the study: Vaccination induced immune responses in 93.3% of patients.

This clone has more than one count but fewer than ten. As yet, its antigen is unknown. Germline V lookup: CDR1 SEHNR, CDR2 FQNEAQ (reference sequence). V gave up 7 bases and J gave up 6 bases, with 18 bases separating them. This CDR3 contains 14 residues. Stated time point: baseline, week 1 (first vaccination visit). The treatment denotes: pre-vaccination baseline after standard-of-care therapy. The data were produced by immunoSEQ multiplex PCR, yet TCRdb's version contains in-frame clones alone and is incomplete. The sample records approximately 100,000 clones, around 90% being singletons. The source of this sequence is a woman aged 50 to 60 with glioma. The starting material was PBMCs, obtained from a glioma patient treated with radiotherapy, temozolomide or both. The chain has TRBV7-9 and TRBJ1-1; TRBD1 is a possible D gene (5 bases). As DNA, the CDR3 is TGTGCCAGCACCTATCACGGGGGGGAGGCTGAAGCTTTCTTT. Translating gives CASTYHGGEAEAFF.